This TCR beta chain was profiled in a study of shared clonotypes between healthy human individuals. Overall study findings and caveats: Clonotypes not shared had lower generation probabilities than those common to all four donors.

Researchers divided each subset's genomic DNA evenly across several immunoSEQ plates. Libraries were prepared by immunoSEQ multiplex PCR; TCRdb keeps only in-frame clonotypes and omits some of them. The sample holds around 2.5 million clones; 80% to 95% are singletons and the top ten take approximately 0.37%. On this clone itself: Its antigen is currently unknown.

The CDR3 consists of 13 residues. V lost 4 bases and J 4 bases, leaving 9 bases between the germline ends. Per germline, CDR1 SGHDT and CDR2 YYEEEE. The V and J genes are TRBV5-6 and TRBJ1-5; no firm D call. The sample was naive CD4+ T cells from PBMCs. Subset specified: CD45RA+ positively selected. This clonotype was sampled from a young man in good health. Some clones in this sample may be carry-over from other donors' samples. The CDR3 region is CASSRGLNQPQHF. In nucleotides, the CDR3 is TGTGCCAGCAGCCGAGGCCTTAATCAGCCCCAGCATTTT. Using reference TRBV5-6 and TRBJ1-5 for the parts outside the CDR3, the full variable domain is DAGVTQSPTHLIKTRGQQVTLRCSPKSGHDTVSWYQQALGQGPQFIFQYYEEEERQRGNFPDRFSGHQFPNYSSELNVNALLLGDSALYLCASSRGLNQPQHFGDGTRLSIL.